A selection of T cell receptor beta chains follows, all from one sample in a study of blood T cells in healthy people across ages. Via MiXCR, TCRdb re-called the 5' RACE reads, giving one row per CDR3 protein. The sample consists of fewer than 1,000,000 distinct CDR3 sequences, about 47% of them appearing once. Sequenced sample: blood. All receptors derive from a man of 80 years or more in good health. CDR3s include the opening cysteine and the closing phenylalanine or tryptophan. A D gene is named only where the DNA matches it firmly. A row's size may be missing; if present it is once, few, many or a size class.

D | J | size | V | DNA | CDR3
TRBD1 | TRBJ2-6 | - | TRBV2 | TGTGCCAGCAGTGGGCGGACAGGGGAAAATTTCTCTGGGGCCAACGTCCTGACTTTC | CASSGRTGENFSGANVLTF
- | TRBJ2-7 | many | TRBV10-3 | TGTGCCATCAGTGAGTCGAGGGTCTCCTACGAGCAGTACTTC | CAISESRVSYEQYF
- | TRBJ2-7 | many | TRBV7-2 | TGTGCCAGCAGCATCGGGACTGGCTACGAGCAGTACTTC | CASSIGTGYEQYF
TRBD2 | TRBJ2-1 | many | TRBV11-2 | TGTGCCAGCAGCTTAGGCTCGGGGGGACTAGCGGGTGAGCAGTTCTTC | CASSLGSGGLAGEQFF
TRBD2 | TRBJ2-3 | few | TRBV20-1 | TGCAGTGCTAGTACCCCTAGCGGGAGTCATACAGATACGCAGTATTTT | CSASTPSGSHTDTQYF
TRBD2 | TRBJ2-5 | few | TRBV5-1 | TGCGCCAGCGGATGGACTAGCGGTCAAGAGACCCAGTACTTC | CASGWTSGQETQYF
- | TRBJ1-5 | few | TRBV7-2 | TGTGCCAGCAGCTCTCAATCAGGGGTGGATCAGCCCCAGCATTTT | CASSSQSGVDQPQHF
- | TRBJ2-7 | - | TRBV6-1 | TGTGCCAGCAGTGAGTCTGTTAACAATGAGCAGTACTTC | CASSESVNNEQYF
TRBD1 | TRBJ1-1 | - | TRBV27 | TGTGCCAGACCGGACAGGCCTGAAGCTTTCTTT | CARPDRPEAFF
- | TRBJ2-7 | - | TRBV2 | TGTGCCAGCAGTGGACACTGGGGCTACGAGCAGTACTTC | CASSGHWGYEQYF
TRBD2 | TRBJ2-1 | few | TRBV7-2 | TGTGCCAGCAGCTTAGAATGCGGGAGCTCGGGAGGTGAGCAGTTCTTC | CASSLECGSSGGEQFF
- | TRBJ2-3 | - | TRBV20-1 | TGCAGTGCTAGAGCTTGGGATACGCAGTATTTT | CSARAWDTQYF
TRBD1 | TRBJ2-1 | - | TRBV18 | TGTGCCAGCTCACCAGGGACAGACGGGGCTGGGAGAACGTTCTTC | CASSPGTDGAGRTFF
- | TRBJ2-7 | once | TRBV27 | TGTGCCAGCAATGCCCATGGGCTCGCCGGAGACTACAATGAGCAGTACTTC | CASNAHGLAGDYNEQYF
- | TRBJ2-5 | few | TRBV29-1 | TGCAGCGTTGATGGCGTGGCAGCACAAGAGACCCAGTACTTC | CSVDGVAAQETQYF
- | TRBJ2-7 | many | TRBV29-1 | TGCAGCGTTTATCAGGATACCTACGAGCAGTACTTC | CSVYQDTYEQYF
- | TRBJ1-2 | - | TRBV14 | TGTGCCAGCAGCCAAGCCAGGAACTATGGCTACACCTTC | CASSQARNYGYTF
- | TRBJ2-1 | - | TRBV19 | TGTGCCAGTAGTATCTACAGGGACAATGAGCAGTTCTTC | CASSIYRDNEQFF
- | TRBJ2-7 | - | TRBV12-3/TRBV12-4 | TGTGCCAGCAGTTTAGATTCAGGGGCATCCTACGAGCAGTACTTC | CASSLDSGASYEQYF
- | TRBJ2-2 | few | TRBV10-1 | TGCGCCAGCAGCGGGAGCATATCCGGGGAGCTGTTTTTT | CASSGSISGELFF
TRBD2 | TRBJ2-7 | - | TRBV11-3 | TGTGCCAGCAGCACCCCGGGAGGAAGCGAGCAGTACTTC | CASSTPGGSEQYF
TRBD2 | TRBJ2-2 | - | TRBV24-1 | TGTGCCACCAGTGAATCCGGGACTAGCGGGACGAACACCGGGGAGCTGTTTTTT | CATSESGTSGTNTGELFF
- | TRBJ2-1 | few | TRBV5-1 | TGCGCCAGCAGCTTTGGCCAGAGCTCCTACAATGAGCAGTTCTTC | CASSFGQSSYNEQFF
- | TRBJ2-1 | many | TRBV9 | TGTGCCAGCAGCGTAGGTGGGGATGAGCAGTTCTTC | CASSVGGDEQFF
TRBD1 | TRBJ2-7 | - | TRBV20-1 | TGCAGTGCATGGGACAGAAATTCCTACGAGCAGTACTTC | CSAWDRNSYEQYF
TRBD2 | TRBJ2-1 | - | TRBV12-3/TRBV12-4 | TGTGCCAGCAGTTCCAGACTAGCGGGAGTATTCTATGAGCAGTTCTTC | CASSSRLAGVFYEQFF
TRBD2 | TRBJ2-3 | - | TRBV20-1 | TGCAGTGCTATCAAGCGGGAGGGTACCGTGAGCACAGATACGCAGTATTTT | CSAIKREGTVSTDTQYF
- | TRBJ1-2 | - | TRBV3-1 | TGTGCCAGCAGCAGGACAGTCAACAACTATGGCTACACCTTC | CASSRTVNNYGYTF
- | TRBJ2-7 | - | TRBV20-1 | TGCAGTGCTAGAGTGAGGGATTGGACGAGCTCGGGGTCCCTCGAGCAGTACTTC | CSARVRDWTSSGSLEQYF
- | TRBJ1-5 | few | TRBV20-1 | TGCAGTGCCACTGGGGGTCAGCCCCAGCATTTT | CSATGGQPQHF
- | TRBJ2-1 | - | TRBV21-1 | TGTGCCAGCAGCTTACGACAGGGGAGTAGGGAAAATGAGCAGTTCTTC | CASSLRQGSRENEQFF
TRBD1 | TRBJ2-3 | few | TRBV7-8 | TGTGCCAGCAGCTTTTATCCCGGGACAGGGGGCTTAGATACGCAGTATTTT | CASSFYPGTGGLDTQYF
TRBD2 | TRBJ2-1 | once | TRBV6-5 | TGTGCCAGCAGTTACGAAGCGGGAGGGCTCAATGAGCAGTTCTTC | CASSYEAGGLNEQFF
- | TRBJ2-1 | - | TRBV13 | TGTGCCAGCAGCTTAGAAATTTATGGGACGGAAAAAATGCCGAGCTCCTACAATGAGCAGTTCTTC | CASSLEIYGTEKMPSSYNEQFF
TRBD2 | TRBJ2-5 | - | TRBV11-2 | TGTGCCAGCAGCTTATTGACGAGTCTAGCGGTACAAGAGACCCAGTACTTC | CASSLLTSLAVQETQYF
- | TRBJ2-7 | - | TRBV11-3 | TGTGCCAGCAGCTACGGGGGTGGGGGTGAACGCAATGAGCAGTACTTC | CASSYGGGGERNEQYF
TRBD1 | TRBJ1-6 | - | TRBV12-3/TRBV12-4 | TGTGCCAGCAGCAACAGGGGAAGCTCCTATAATTCACCCCTCCACTTT | CASSNRGSSYNSPLHF
- | TRBJ1-2 | - | TRBV5-1 | TGCGCCAGCAGCTTGGCAGATACTAACTATGGCTACACCTTC | CASSLADTNYGYTF
- | TRBJ2-1 | - | TRBV21-1 | TGTGCCAGCAGCAAAGAAAGGGGACGAGCGGGAGGAAATGAGCAGTTCTTC | CASSKERGRAGGNEQFF
TRBD2 | TRBJ2-7 | - | TRBV12-3/TRBV12-4 | TGTGCCAGCAGCACCCGACTAGCGGGGGCCCGTTCCTACGAGCAGTACTTC | CASSTRLAGARSYEQYF
- | TRBJ2-4 | many | TRBV29-1 | TGCAGCGTTGGTGGGCCGGGAAACATTCAGTACTTC | CSVGGPGNIQYF
- | TRBJ2-4 | - | TRBV4-1 | TGCGCCAGCAGCCAAGATTCAGCGGCTAGGTTTCAGTACTTC | CASSQDSAARFQYF
- | TRBJ1-6 | few | TRBV27 | TGTGCCAGCAGTTTATCGGGGGGCCTTAATTCACCCCTCCACTTT | CASSLSGGLNSPLHF
- | TRBJ2-5 | many | TRBV12-3/TRBV12-4 | TGTGCCAGCAGCCCGTTAGGGAGAACTCGACAAGAGACCCAGTACTTC | CASSPLGRTRQETQYF
- | TRBJ2-1 | - | TRBV12-3/TRBV12-4 | TGTGCCAGCAGCGGGACACCGGCACGAGATGAGCAGTTCTTC | CASSGTPARDEQFF
- | TRBJ1-2 | - | TRBV20-1 | TGCAGTGCGCAGATACAGTTGGGGGGCCCCTATGGCTACACCTTC | CSAQIQLGGPYGYTF
TRBD2 | TRBJ2-7 | - | TRBV5-4 | TGTGCCAGCAGTCCCGGGACTAGCGACTACGAGCAGTACTTC | CASSPGTSDYEQYF
- | TRBJ2-7 | few | TRBV18 | TGTGCCAGCTCACCAACACAGGGCGAGCAGTACTTC | CASSPTQGEQYF